These 2 T cell receptor beta chains were all obtained from the same sample, sequenced in a study of OX40 agonist ivuxolimab in advanced cancers. The library was built by means of the immunoSEQ multiplex PCR assay. TCRdb stores this immuneACCESS table with in-frame sequences only. Part of the clones is absent; in the studies checked, under half of the shortfall reflects unresolved V genes, and no reason is known for the rest. The sample has about 51,000 clones on record, about 80% of them singletons. Around 2.9% of the sample is held by the ten biggest clonotypes. The input for sequencing was CD4+ or CD8+ T cells sorted from blood, taken in a trial of the OX40 agonist ivuxolimab. The receptor source for this set is an adult with an advanced solid tumor such as melanoma, head and neck, liver or kidney cancer.

This clone occurred a few times. This sequence joins TRBV30 and TRBJ1-6, with 9 positions matching TRBD1. The CDR3 runs 15 residues. Losses at the gene ends were 1 base for V and 7 bases for J; bases not matched to a gene: 5. The germline CDR1 and CDR2 sequences are GTSNPN and SVGIG (reference sequence). CDR3 protein: CAWSDRGQRNSPLHF. In nucleotides, the CDR3 is TGTGCCTGGAGTGACAGGGGGCAAAGGAATTCACCCCTCCACTTT. Based on the CDR3 plus reference TRBV30 and TRBJ1-6, the full variable domain is SQTIHQWPATLVQPVGSPLSLECTVEGTSNPNLYWYRQAAGRGLQLLFYSVGIGQISSEVPQNLSASRPQDRQFILSSKKLLLSDSGFYLCAWSDRGQRNSPLHFGNGTRLTVT.

A note on this clone: The junction departs from the called germline gene at one end, perhaps through a read error. The V call is TRBV6-1, the J call TRBJ1-2, with no clear D. Looked up from germline, CDR1 is MNHNS and CDR2 is SASEGT. The CDR3 consists of 13 residues. CDR3 amino acids: CASSEGANYGYTF. CDR3 nucleotide sequence: TGTGCCAGCAGCGAAGGAGCGAACTATGGCTACACCTTC.